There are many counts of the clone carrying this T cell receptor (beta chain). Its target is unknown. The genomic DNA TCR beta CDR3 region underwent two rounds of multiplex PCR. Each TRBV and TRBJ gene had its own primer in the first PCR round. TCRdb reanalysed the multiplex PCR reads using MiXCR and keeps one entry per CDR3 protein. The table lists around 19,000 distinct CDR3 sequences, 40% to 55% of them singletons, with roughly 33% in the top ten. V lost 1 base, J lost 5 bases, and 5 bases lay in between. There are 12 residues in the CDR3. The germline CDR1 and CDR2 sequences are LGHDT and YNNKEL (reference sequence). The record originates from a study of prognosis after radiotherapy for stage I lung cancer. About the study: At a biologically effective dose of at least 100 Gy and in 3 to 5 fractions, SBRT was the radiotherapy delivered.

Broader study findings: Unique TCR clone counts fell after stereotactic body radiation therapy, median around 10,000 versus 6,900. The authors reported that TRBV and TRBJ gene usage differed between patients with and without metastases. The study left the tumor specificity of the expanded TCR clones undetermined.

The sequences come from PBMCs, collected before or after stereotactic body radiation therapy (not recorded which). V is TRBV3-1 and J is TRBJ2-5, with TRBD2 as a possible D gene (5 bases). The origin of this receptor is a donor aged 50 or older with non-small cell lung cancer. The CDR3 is CASSQGGETQYF. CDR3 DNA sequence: TGTGCCAGCAGCCAAGGAGGGGAGACCCAGTACTTC.